These T cell receptor beta chains were read from a single sample in a study of blood T cell repertoires in COVID-19. Data came from immunoSEQ multiplex PCR; TCRdb stores just in-frame clones and leaves some out. Found here are 200,000 to 300,000 clones, around 89% of them singletons; the top ten hold about 2.5%. Sequencing input: PBMCs or T cells enriched from blood (not recorded which). These receptors were obtained from a woman in her thirties or forties with acute COVID-19. The CDR3 runs from the conserved cysteine through the conserved F or W. A D gene is named only where the DNA matches it firmly. Rows may omit the clone size; those that give it use once, few, many or a size class.

v_gene	abundance	j_gene	d_gene	len	CDR3nt	CDR3aa
TRBV6-5	.	TRBJ1-1	.	11	TGTGCCAGCAGTACCGGTCTTCGAGCTTTCTTT	CASSTGLRAFF
TRBV30	.	TRBJ1-5	.	13	TGTGCCTGGACAGGGAAAGGGAATCAGCCCCAGCATTTT	CAWTGKGNQPQHF
TRBV20-1	.	TRBJ2-1	TRBD2	15	TGCAGTGCTAGTTTCGGGACTAGCGGAGCGAATGAGCAGTTCTTC	CSASFGTSGANEQFF
TRBV25-1	once	TRBJ2-5	TRBD2	12	TGTGCCAGCGAGGGACTAGCAGAGACCCAGTACTTC	CASEGLAETQYF
TRBV5-5	.	TRBJ1-5	TRBD1	18	TGTGCCAGCAGCTTAAGAAGTATGGGGACAGGGCCGAATCAGCCCCAGCATTTT	CASSLRSMGTGPNQPQHF
TRBV5-4	once	TRBJ1-1	.	14	TGTGCCAGCAGTCAACAGGGTAGGGACACTGAAGCTTTCTTT	CASSQQGRDTEAFF
TRBV18	.	TRBJ1-1	.	13	TGTGCCAGCTCACAAGTGCCGAGCGCTGAAGCTTTCTTT	CASSQVPSAEAFF
TRBV18	.	TRBJ1-1	.	15	TGTGCCAGCTCACCACCCGTTACTAGGAACACTGAAGCTTTCTTT	CASSPPVTRNTEAFF
TRBV2	.	TRBJ1-6	.	15	TGTGCCAGCAGCGGGGAGGGACCCTATAATTCACCCCTCCACTTT	CASSGEGPYNSPLHF
TRBV5-5	.	TRBJ1-2	.	13	TGTGCCAGCAGCTCCGGGACAAACTATGGCTACACCTTC	CASSSGTNYGYTF
TRBV19	once	TRBJ1-1	.	14	TGTGCCAGTAGCTCAGCGAAGGGGGACACTGAAGCTTTCTTT	CASSSAKGDTEAFF
TRBV9	.	TRBJ2-2	.	16	TGTGCCAGCAGCGTAGGGACTACCTGGAACACCGGGGAGCTGTTTTTT	CASSVGTTWNTGELFF
TRBV19	.	TRBJ1-3	.	15	TGTGCCAGTAGTATCCCCGGACTTACTGGAAACACCATATATTTT	CASSIPGLTGNTIYF
TRBV5-1	.	TRBJ2-1	TRBD2	15	TGCGCCAGCAGCCAGGGACTAGCGGGGGTCAATGAGCAGTTCTTC	CASSQGLAGVNEQFF
TRBV5-8	.	TRBJ2-2	.	15	TGTGCCAGCAGCTTCTGGACTGACATTGCCGGGGAGCTGTTTTTT	CASSFWTDIAGELFF
TRBV10-3	.	TRBJ1-6	TRBD1	14	TGTGCCATCAGTGCAGACAGGGATAATTCACCCCTCCACTTT	CAISADRDNSPLHF
TRBV6-2/TRBV6-3	.	TRBJ1-5	.	14	TGTGCCAGCAGTGCATCAGGGCCCGGTCAGCCCCAGCATTTT	CASSASGPGQPQHF
TRBV2	.	TRBJ1-5	.	14	TGTGCCAGCAGTGAAGGCCGGGGGGGGCAGCCCCAGCATTTT	CASSEGRGGQPQHF
TRBV5-1	.	TRBJ2-3	TRBD1	15	TGCGCCAGCAGCGTACAGGGGGCCGGCACAGATACGCAGTATTTT	CASSVQGAGTDTQYF
TRBV7-2	.	TRBJ2-7	.	16	TGTGCCAGCAGCCCTGGGGGCGCGGTCACCGCGGGCGAGCAGTACTTC	CASSPGGAVTAGEQYF
TRBV7-2	.	TRBJ1-4	TRBD1	14	TGTGCCAGCAGCGAGACAGGGGTTAGGGAAAAACTGTTTTTT	CASSETGVREKLFF
TRBV9	.	TRBJ2-2	TRBD1	15	TGTGCCAGCAGCGTGGGACAGTTGAACACCGGGGAGCTGTTTTTT	CASSVGQLNTGELFF
TRBV5-5	.	TRBJ1-1	TRBD1	19	TGTGCCAGCACCCCACCGCCCGTCCCGGGACAGGGTATGAACACTGAAGCTTTCTTT	CASTPPPVPGQGMNTEAFF
TRBV20-1	.	TRBJ1-1	.	15	TGCAGTGCTAGTGGGACCGCGACAGGGAACACTGAAGCTTTCTTT	CSASGTATGNTEAFF
TRBV4-1	.	TRBJ1-1	TRBD1	15	TGCGCCAGCAGCCAATCACAGGGGCTGGGCACTGAAGCTTTCTTT	CASSQSQGLGTEAFF
TRBV24-1	.	TRBJ1-4	.	16	TGTGCCACCAGGGATGGGGGGGGAACAACTAATGAAAAACTGTTTTTT	CATRDGGGTTNEKLFF